Presented here are 30 T cell receptor beta chains from one specimen sequenced in a study of CD8+ T cells in alopecia areata. RNA, once extracted, was reverse transcribed into cDNA for use as the sequencing template. Using immunoSEQ multiplex PCR, the repertoire was profiled, and TCRdb retains in-frame clones only, with some absent. The data contain more than 95,000 clones, around 84% of them singletons. Sample treatment: oral pan-JAK inhibitor, 5-10 mg twice daily. The material sequenced was CD8+ T cells sorted from blood, taken around week 31, from a patient treated with tofacitinib. The receptors come from a human donor with alopecia areata.

This clone has just one count. The chain is built from TRBV29-1 and TRBJ2-5; a possible D gene is TRBD1 (5 bases). The V end lost 0 bases, the J end lost 7 bases, and 21 bases lay between the germline ends. This CDR3 region has 16 residues. Germline V gene lookup returns CDR1 SQVTM and CDR2 ANQGSEA. CDR3 sequence reads: CSVEEGANTDFGTQYF. The CDR3 nucleotides read TGCAGCGTTGAAGAAGGGGCTAATACTGATTTCGGGACCCAGTACTTC.

This rearrangement joins TRBV29-1 to TRBJ2-1; 10 nucleotides agree with TRBD1. J gave up 10 bases and V 3 bases, and 6 bases lay outside the gene matches. Germline V CDR1 and CDR2: SQVTM, ANQGSEA. CDR3 length: 13 amino acids. The CDR3, as DNA: TGCAGCGTTGACGAGACAGGGGGCAACGAGCAGTTCTTC. Protein: CSVDETGGNEQFF.

The sample holds one count of this clone. V is TRBV30 and J is TRBJ2-7; D is unresolved. V was clipped by 5 bases and J by 2 bases, with 13 bases between them. The CDR3 runs 13 residues. Germline V gene sequence: CDR1 GTSNPN, CDR2 SVGIG (reference sequence). The CDR3 coding sequence is TGTGCCTGGCGCCACTATCAAGCCTACGAGCAGTACTTC. It specifies CAWRHYQAYEQYF.

The chain has TRBV7-9 and TRBJ2-7, with D tentatively TRBD1 (5 bases). The germline gives CDR1 SEHNR, CDR2 FQNEAQ (reference sequence). V lost 5 bases to trimming and J lost 0 bases, with 11 bases between them. This CDR3 contains 14 residues. CDR3 amino acids: CASSPTVNSYEQYF. In DNA, the CDR3 is TGTGCCAGCAGCCCGACAGTCAACTCCTACGAGCAGTACTTC.

This clone was detected once. This chain joins TRBV5-1 and TRBJ1-6; TRBD1 agrees at 12 bases. CDR1 and CDR2 (germline): SGHRS, YFSETQ. With 3 bases clipped from V and 9 bases from J, the junction kept 4 bases outside the gene matches. This CDR3 is built from 15 residues. Written as DNA, the CDR3 is TGCGCCAGCAGCTCCGGGACAGGGGGCAGTTCACCCCTCCACTTT. Its protein product is CASSSGTGGSSPLHF. The full variable domain, in which reference TRBV5-1 and TRBJ1-6 provide the parts outside the CDR3, is KAGVTQTPRYLIKTRGQQVTLSCSPISGHRSVSWYQQTPGQGLQFLFEYFSETQRNKGNFPGRFSGRQFSNSRSEMNVSTLELGDSALYLCASSSGTGGSSPLHFGNGTRLTVT.

V is TRBV12-5 and J is TRBJ2-2; tentatively, D is TRBD1 (6 bases). The CDR3 has 15 residues. The germline gives CDR1 LGHNT, CDR2 FRNRAP. V lost 2 bases and J 14 bases, leaving 21 bases between the germline ends. The CDR3 DNA sequence: TGTGCTAGTGGTTTGTGGGGACAACTAGACATTATACTGTTTTTT. Its protein is CASGLWGQLDIILFF.

This sequence joins TRBV15 and TRBJ2-1; the D gene is possibly TRBD2 (6 bases). The CDR3 is made up of 13 amino acids. V was trimmed by 8 bases and J by 8 bases, leaving 16 bases between them. Germline lookup yields CDR1 LNHNV and CDR2 YYDKDF (reference sequence). For the CDR3, the DNA is TGTGCCACCGAGGAGGGAGTAGGATATGAGCAGTTCTTC. Amino acid sequence: CATEEGVGYEQFF.

This chain connects TRBV13 to TRBJ2-5, with 14 bases identical to TRBD2. Germline-derived CDR1 and CDR2 are PRHDT and FYEKMQ (reference sequence). This CDR3 comprises 17 residues. J gave up 1 base and V 7 bases, and 8 bases lay outside the gene matches. DNA for the CDR3: TGTGCCAGCACCTGGCGGACTAGCGGGGGGACCCAAGAGACCCAGTACTTC. It is translated as CASTWRTSGGTQETQYF.

The table lists this clone with a count of one. This chain uses TRBV29-1 with TRBJ2-5; the D gene is possibly TRBD2 (6 bases). CDR1 and CDR2 from the germline V gene are SQVTM and ANQGSEA. CDR3 length: 16 amino acids. V was clipped by 6 bases and J by 5 bases, with 25 bases between them. The CDR3 DNA reads TGCAGCGTGGAACCCCCTGGCAGGCCCCGGGAGGAGACCCAGTACTTC. Its translation is CSVEPPGRPREETQYF.

In this sample, this clone turned up once. This sequence joins TRBV29-1 and TRBJ2-3; tentatively, D is TRBD2 (6 bases). V was trimmed by 0 bases and J by 2 bases, leaving 12 bases between them. The CDR3 has 15 amino acids. Germline values: CDR1 SQVTM, CDR2 ANQGSEA. The CDR3, as DNA: TGCAGCGTTGAAGATCGTGGAGGGGTCACAGATACGCAGTATTTT. Translation: CSVEDRGGVTDTQYF.

The count of this clone is one. This chain joins TRBV10-3 and TRBJ1-1, with 8 bases that match TRBD1. The CDR3 consists of 15 residues. Germline V gene sequence: CDR1 ENHRY, CDR2 SYGVKD. With 6 bases clipped from V and 0 bases from J, the junction kept 6 bases outside the gene matches. CDR3: CAISPTGGMNTEAFF. The CDR3 region has the DNA TGTGCCATCAGCCCCACAGGGGGAATGAACACTGAAGCTTTCTTT.

This clone appeared a single time. This chain links TRBV6-5 with TRBJ2-5; maybe TRBD1 (6 bases). Trimming pared 6 bases from V and 3 bases from J, leaving 11 bases between. The CDR3 spans 13 residues. Germline lookup yields CDR1 MNHEY and CDR2 SVGAGI. CDR3 DNA: TGTGCCAGCAGGTTGGGGGCTAAAGAGACCCAGTACTTC. Protein sequence: CASRLGAKETQYF.

The V and J genes are TRBV2 and TRBJ1-2; tentatively, D is TRBD1 (5 bases). Per the germline V gene, CDR1 is SNHLY and CDR2 is FYNNEI. CDR3 length: 13 amino acids. The V end was cut by 4 bases, the J end by 5 bases, with 11 bases between. For the CDR3, the DNA is TGTGCCAGCAGTGTGGGGACTGAGTATGGCTACACCTTC. It encodes CASSVGTEYGYTF. Complete variable domain (other parts from reference TRBV2 and TRBJ1-2): EPEVTQTPSHQVTQMGQEVILRCVPISNHLYFYWYRQILGQKVEFLVSFYNNEISEKSEIFDDQFSVERPDGSNFTLKIRSTKLEDSAMYFCASSVGTEYGYTFGSGTRLTVV.

The genes are TRBV29-1 and TRBJ2-1, with 11 nucleotides matching TRBD2. V gave up 5 bases and J gave up 0 bases; unmatched junction bases: 12. Per the germline V gene, CDR1 is SQVTM and CDR2 is ANQGSEA. CDR3 size: 18 residues. The CDR3 region is CSVQGLAGGPGSYNEQFF. CDR3 DNA sequence: TGCAGCGTTCAGGGGCTAGCGGGGGGCCCCGGCTCCTACAATGAGCAGTTCTTC.

This chain joins TRBV27 and TRBJ2-7; D is unclear. Trimming took off 6 bases at V and 1 base at J, with 10 bases between the two ends. Germline loops: CDR1 MNHEY, CDR2 SMNVEV (reference sequence). The CDR3 is 13 amino acids. The CDR3 reads CASSPHVSYEQYF. CDR3 coding DNA: TGTGCCAGCAGCCCGCACGTATCCTACGAGCAGTACTTC.

This clone has just one count. The chain is built from TRBV7-9 and TRBJ2-1, with D perhaps TRBD2 (5 bases). The CDR3 loop spans 14 amino acids. V was clipped by 3 bases and J by 4 bases, with 10 bases between them. CDR1 is SEHNR, CDR2 FQNEAQ, per germline (reference sequence). CDR3 sequence reads: CASSFSPGYNEQFF. In DNA form, the CDR3 reads TGTGCCAGCAGCTTTTCTCCGGGGTACAATGAGCAGTTCTTC.

The J gene is TRBJ1-2, the V gene TRBV5-6; D gene unclear. The CDR3 runs to 11 residues. Germline V lookup: CDR1 SGHDT, CDR2 YYEEEE. V lost 3 bases and J 3 bases, leaving 3 bases between the germline ends. CDR3 coding DNA: TGTGCCAGCAGCTCGTACTATGGCTACACCTTC. As protein: CASSSYYGYTF.

The V call is TRBV4-1, the J call TRBJ1-2, with 9 bases identical to TRBD1. V lost 3 bases and J lost 8; bases outside the gene matches: 13. The CDR3 contains 16 residues. Germline V gives CDR1 MGHRA, CDR2 YSYEKL. CDR3 bases: TGCGCCAGCAGCCAGACGGGACAGGGTCCTAGCATGGGCTACACCTTC. Its protein is CASSQTGQGPSMGYTF.

The chain couples TRBV12-5 to TRBJ2-1; D could derive from TRBD1 or TRBD2 (7 bases each). Germline values: CDR1 LGHNT, CDR2 FRNRAP. The CDR3 runs to 15 residues. Trimming cost V 2 bases and J 8 bases, with 16 bases left between them. The CDR3 loop is CASGLPGGGGDEQFF. CDR3 DNA: TGTGCTAGTGGTTTGCCCGGGGGAGGGGGCGATGAGCAGTTCTTC.

The chain recombines TRBV29-1 with TRBJ1-1; D gene ambiguous. Germline V lookup: CDR1 SQVTM, CDR2 ANQGSEA. The CDR3 runs 14 residues. V was cut by 1 base and J by 2 bases, with 11 bases left in between. The CDR3 DNA reads TGCAGCGTTGAAGGGAGCGTGTTTAACACTGAAGCTTTCTTT. It codes for CSVEGSVFNTEAFF.

The chain combines TRBV9 with TRBJ2-2, with D hard to call. Trimming left V 3 bases short and J 7 bases short, with 7 bases between. CDR1 is SGDLS, CDR2 YYNGEE, per germline. This CDR3 contains 12 residues. CDR3 amino acids: CASSAFGGELFF. Here the CDR3 DNA reads TGTGCCAGCAGCGCCTTCGGCGGGGAGCTGTTTTTT.

This rearrangement joins TRBV5-4 to TRBJ2-7; 8 bases agree with TRBD2. The CDR3 has 14 residues. Germline loops: CDR1 SGHNT, CDR2 YYREEE (reference sequence). V shed 2 bases and J 4 bases; nucleotides not matched to a gene: 5. The CDR3 DNA reads as TGTGCCAGCAGCTTACGGGGGGGTACATACGAGCAGTACTTC. Protein: CASSLRGGTYEQYF.

V gene TRBV10-2 combines with J gene TRBJ2-3; D not certain. The CDR3 has 15 amino acids. Per the germline V gene, CDR1 is WSHSY and CDR2 is SAAADI. Trimming shortened V by 2 bases and J by 3 bases, and 12 bases separated the two germline ends. The CDR3 is CASSEAPETTDTQYF. In DNA, the CDR3 is TGCGCCAGCAGTGAGGCGCCGGAGACGACAGATACGCAGTATTTT.

This rearrangement joins TRBV7-9 to TRBJ1-4, with no clear D. CDR1 is SEHNR, CDR2 FQNEAQ, per germline (reference sequence). V shed 6 bases and J shed 7 bases, with 3 bases lying between them. The CDR3 spans 10 residues. This CDR3 is CASRGEKLFF. In nucleotides, the CDR3 is TGTGCCAGCAGGGGTGAAAAACTGTTTTTT. The full variable domain, in which reference TRBV7-9 and TRBJ1-4 provide the parts outside the CDR3, is DTGVSQNPRHKITKRGQNVTFRCDPISEHNRLYWYRQTLGQGPEFLTYFQNEAQLEKSRLLSDRFSAERPKGSFSTLEIQRTEQGDSAMYLCASRGEKLFFGSGTQLSVL.

This sequence joins TRBV5-1 and TRBJ2-2; D remains ambiguous. Per the germline V gene, CDR1 is SGHRS and CDR2 is YFSETQ. Trimming cost V 5 bases and J 6 bases, with 8 bases left between them. The CDR3 is made up of 12 amino acids. The CDR3 protein is CASSHGPGELFF. The CDR3 DNA reads as TGCGCCAGCAGTCACGGCCCCGGGGAGCTGTTTTTT.

The chain recombines TRBV11-2 with TRBJ2-2; D is uncertain. The germline V and J ends were trimmed by 3 bases and 4 bases, with 3 bases remaining between them. The length of the CDR3 is 12 residues. Germline values: CDR1 SGHAT, CDR2 FQNNGV. Here the CDR3 reads CASSFPTGELFF. The CDR3 region has the DNA TGTGCCAGCAGCTTTCCCACCGGGGAGCTGTTTTTT.

The rearrangement links TRBV4-1 to TRBJ2-7; TRBD2 matches at 7 bases. Germline V gene lookup returns CDR1 MGHRA and CDR2 YSYEKL. With 0 bases clipped from V and 4 bases from J, the junction kept 9 bases outside the gene matches. This CDR3 comprises 16 residues. The CDR3 nucleotides are TGCGCCAGCAGCCAAGAATCGAGCGAGCGGGGTTACGAGCAGTACTTC. This codes for CASSQESSERGYEQYF.

The table lists this clone with a count of one. The same CDR3 is also encoded by other DNA sequences in this sample. V usage is TRBV27 and J usage is TRBJ1-1; perhaps TRBD1 as D (5 bases). From germline, CDR1 is MNHEY and CDR2 SMNVEV (reference sequence). Trimming shortened V by 0 bases and J by 4 bases, and 12 bases separated the two germline ends. The CDR3 is made up of 15 amino acids. The CDR3: CASSLSGRGGTEAFF. The CDR3 DNA follows: TGTGCCAGCAGTTTATCCGGGCGGGGCGGCACTGAAGCTTTCTTT.

The CDR3 coding sequence is TGTGCCCCGAGGGTTGCGATCACTGAAGCTTTCTTT. Translating gives CAPRVAITEAFF. The chain is built from TRBV7-6 and TRBJ1-1; no firm D call. In germline, CDR1 is SGHVS, CDR2 FNYEAQ. This CDR3 spans 12 amino acids. V was cut by 11 bases and J by 4 bases, with 14 bases left in between.

V is TRBV10-3 and J is TRBJ2-7; D perhaps matches TRBD1 (6 bases). From germline, CDR1 is ENHRY and CDR2 SYGVKD. The CDR3 is 14 residues long. V lost 4 bases, J lost 2 bases, and 12 bases lay in between. DNA for the CDR3: TGTGCCATCAGTGTTCCGGACAGCACCTACGAGCAGTACTTC. Translating it yields CAISVPDSTYEQYF.